This TCR beta chain originates from a study of cytomegalovirus exposure and HLA in healthy donors. Points from the study as a whole: Later analysis suggested links between common viral pathogens and several top significant clusters. Analysis performed later found around 15,000 TCR beta sequences associated with HLA alleles at 0.05 false discovery rate. Later work found most CMV-associated TCR beta chains apparently HLA-restricted.

Researchers ran the PCR with 60 Vbeta and 13 Jbeta primers. Here immunoSEQ multiplex PCR was the method, and the copy in TCRdb shows in-frame clones only, minus some. The data contain roughly 54,000 clones, roughly 70% of them singletons. On this clone itself: What it binds is unknown.

Germline CDR1 ENHRY, CDR2 SYGVKD. V was trimmed by 6 bases and J by 5 bases, leaving 11 bases between them. This CDR3 has 13 amino acids. The sequence was collected from a woman aged 60-75 years in good health and CMV-seropositive. This chain links TRBV10-3 with TRBJ1-5; tentatively, D is TRBD1 (6 bases). The sample comprised PBMCs. CDR3 loop: CAISKDSDQPQHF. CDR3 nucleotide sequence: TGTGCCATCAGCAAGGACAGTGATCAGCCCCAGCATTTT.